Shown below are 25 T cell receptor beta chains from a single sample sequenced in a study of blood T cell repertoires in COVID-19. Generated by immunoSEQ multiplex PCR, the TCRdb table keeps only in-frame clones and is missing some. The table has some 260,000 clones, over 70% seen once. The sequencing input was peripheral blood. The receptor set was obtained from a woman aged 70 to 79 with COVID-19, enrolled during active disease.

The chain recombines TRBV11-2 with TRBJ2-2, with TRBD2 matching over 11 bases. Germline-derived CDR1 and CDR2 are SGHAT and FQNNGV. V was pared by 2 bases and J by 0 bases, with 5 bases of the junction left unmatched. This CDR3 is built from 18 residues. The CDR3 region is CASSLTQTSGANTGELFF. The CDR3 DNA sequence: TGTGCCAGCAGCTTAACGCAGACTAGCGGGGCGAACACCGGGGAGCTGTTTTTT. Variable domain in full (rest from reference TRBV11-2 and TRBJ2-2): EAGVAQSPRYKIIEKRQSVAFWCNPISGHATLYWYQQILGQGPKLLIQFQNNGVVDDSQLPKDRFSAERLKGVDSTLKIQPAKLEDSAVYLCASSLTQTSGANTGELFFGEGSRLTVL.

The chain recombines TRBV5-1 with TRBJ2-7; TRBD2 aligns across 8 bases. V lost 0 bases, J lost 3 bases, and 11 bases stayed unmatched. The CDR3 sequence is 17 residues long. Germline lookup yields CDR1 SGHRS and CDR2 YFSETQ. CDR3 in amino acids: CASSLAGGGRRFYEQYF. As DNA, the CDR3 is TGCGCCAGCAGCTTGGCGGGGGGCGGGAGGAGATTCTACGAGCAGTACTTC.

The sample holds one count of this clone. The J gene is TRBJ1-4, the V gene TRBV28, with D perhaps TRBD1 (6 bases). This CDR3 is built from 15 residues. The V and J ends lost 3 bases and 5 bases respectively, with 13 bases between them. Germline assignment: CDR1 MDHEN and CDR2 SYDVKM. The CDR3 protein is CASSLVRQVNEKLFF. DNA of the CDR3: TGTGCCAGCAGTTTGGTTCGACAGGTGAATGAAAAACTGTTTTTT. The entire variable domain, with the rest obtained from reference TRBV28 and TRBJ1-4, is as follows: DVKVTQSSRYLVKRTGEKVFLECVQDMDHENMFWYRQDPGLGLRLIYFSYDVKMKEKGDIPEGYSVSREKKERFSLILESASTNQTSMYLCASSLVRQVNEKLFFGSGTQLSVL.

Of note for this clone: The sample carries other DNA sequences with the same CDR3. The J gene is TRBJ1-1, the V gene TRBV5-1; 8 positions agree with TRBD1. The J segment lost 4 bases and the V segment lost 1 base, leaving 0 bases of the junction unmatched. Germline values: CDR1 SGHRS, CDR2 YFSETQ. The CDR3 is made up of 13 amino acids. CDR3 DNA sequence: TGCGCCAGCAGCTTGACAGGGGGCACTGAAGCTTTCTTT. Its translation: CASSLTGGTEAFF.

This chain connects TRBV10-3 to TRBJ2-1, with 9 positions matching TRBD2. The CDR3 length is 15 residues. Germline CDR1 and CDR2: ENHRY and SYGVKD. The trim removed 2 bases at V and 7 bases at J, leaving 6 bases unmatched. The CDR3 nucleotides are TGTGCCATCAGTGAGAGGTCTAGCGGGGAAAATGAGCAGTTCTTC. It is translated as CAISERSSGENEQFF.

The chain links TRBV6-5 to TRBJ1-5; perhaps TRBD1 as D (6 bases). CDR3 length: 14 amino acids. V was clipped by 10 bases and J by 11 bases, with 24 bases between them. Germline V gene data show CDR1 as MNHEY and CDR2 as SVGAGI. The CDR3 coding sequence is TGTGCCACCAGCAGCGGCAGGGGTGGGAGGGCCCAGCATTTT. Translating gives CATSSGRGGRAQHF.

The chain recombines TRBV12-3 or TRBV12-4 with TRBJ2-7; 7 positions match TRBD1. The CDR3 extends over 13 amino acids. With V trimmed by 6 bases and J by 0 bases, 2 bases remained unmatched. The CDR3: CASSRDSSYEQYF. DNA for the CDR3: TGTGCCAGCAGCCGGGACAGCTCCTACGAGCAGTACTTC.

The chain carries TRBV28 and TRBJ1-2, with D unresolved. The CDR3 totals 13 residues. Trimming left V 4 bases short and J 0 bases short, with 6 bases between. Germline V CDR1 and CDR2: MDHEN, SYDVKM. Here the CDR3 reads CASSWSTNYGYTF. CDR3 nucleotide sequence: TGTGCCAGCAGTTGGAGTACTAACTATGGCTACACCTTC.

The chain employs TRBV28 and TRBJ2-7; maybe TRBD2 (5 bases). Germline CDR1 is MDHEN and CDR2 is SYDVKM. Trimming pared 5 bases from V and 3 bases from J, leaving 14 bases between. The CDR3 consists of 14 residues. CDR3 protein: CASSPPREGYEQYF. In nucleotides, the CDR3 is TGTGCCAGCAGTCCCCCGCGCGAGGGCTACGAGCAGTACTTC.

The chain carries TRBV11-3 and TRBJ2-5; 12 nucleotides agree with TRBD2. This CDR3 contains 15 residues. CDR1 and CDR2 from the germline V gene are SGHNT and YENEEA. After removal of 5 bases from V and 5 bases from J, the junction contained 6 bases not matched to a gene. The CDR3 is CASSARTSGMETQYF. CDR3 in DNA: TGTGCCAGCAGCGCCCGGACTAGCGGGATGGAGACCCAGTACTTC.

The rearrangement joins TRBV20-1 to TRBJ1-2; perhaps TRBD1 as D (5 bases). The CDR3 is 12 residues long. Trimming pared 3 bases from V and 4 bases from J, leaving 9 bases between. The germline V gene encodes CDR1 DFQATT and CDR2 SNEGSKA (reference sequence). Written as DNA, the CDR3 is TGCAGTGCTAGTTGGGGCAGCTATGGCTACACCTTC. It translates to CSASWGSYGYTF.

CDR3: CASSDPPGYGYTF. The CDR3 DNA follows: TGTGCCAGCAGTGACCCCCCAGGCTATGGCTACACCTTC. The chain couples TRBV6-4 to TRBJ1-2; D is unclear. CDR1 and CDR2 (germline): MRHNA, SNTAGT. V shed 2 bases and J shed 4 bases, with 8 bases lying between them. The CDR3 is 13 amino acids.

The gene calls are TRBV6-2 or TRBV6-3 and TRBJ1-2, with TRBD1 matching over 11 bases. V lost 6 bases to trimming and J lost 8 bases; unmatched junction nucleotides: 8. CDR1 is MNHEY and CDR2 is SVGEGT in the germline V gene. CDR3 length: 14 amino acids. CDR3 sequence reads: CASSQGQGAQGYTF. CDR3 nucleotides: TGTGCCAGCAGCCAAGGACAGGGGGCGCAAGGCTACACCTTC.

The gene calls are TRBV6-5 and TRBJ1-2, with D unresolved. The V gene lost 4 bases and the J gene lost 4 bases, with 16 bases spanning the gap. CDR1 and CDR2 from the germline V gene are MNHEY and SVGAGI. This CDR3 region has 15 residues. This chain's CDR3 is CASSLPKQFSYGYTF. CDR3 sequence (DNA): TGTGCCAGCAGTTTACCAAAACAGTTTTCCTATGGCTACACCTTC.

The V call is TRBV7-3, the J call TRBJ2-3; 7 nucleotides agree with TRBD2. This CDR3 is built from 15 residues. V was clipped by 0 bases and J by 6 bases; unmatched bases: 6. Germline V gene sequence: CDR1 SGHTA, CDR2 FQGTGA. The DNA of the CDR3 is TGTGCCAGCAGCTTAACCGGGGGGACGCATGATACGCAGTATTTT. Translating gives CASSLTGGTHDTQYF.

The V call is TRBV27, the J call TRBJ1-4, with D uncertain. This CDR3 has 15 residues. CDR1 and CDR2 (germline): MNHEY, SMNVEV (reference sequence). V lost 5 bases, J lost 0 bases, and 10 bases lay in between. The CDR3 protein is CASSPYEATNEKLFF. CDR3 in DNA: TGTGCCAGCAGTCCCTACGAAGCAACTAATGAAAAACTGTTTTTT. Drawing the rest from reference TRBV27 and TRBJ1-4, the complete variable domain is EAQVTQNPRYLITVTGKKLTVTCSQNMNHEYMSWYRQDPGLGLRQIYYSMNVEVTDKGDVPEGYKVSRKEKRNFPLILESPSPNQTSLYFCASSPYEATNEKLFFGSGTQLSVL.

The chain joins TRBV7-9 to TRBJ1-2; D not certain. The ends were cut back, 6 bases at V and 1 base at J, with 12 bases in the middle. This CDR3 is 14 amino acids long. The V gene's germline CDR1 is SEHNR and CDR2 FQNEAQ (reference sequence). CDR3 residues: CASRLAIFNYGYTF. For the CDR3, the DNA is TGTGCCAGCAGGCTGGCAATCTTTAACTATGGCTACACCTTC.

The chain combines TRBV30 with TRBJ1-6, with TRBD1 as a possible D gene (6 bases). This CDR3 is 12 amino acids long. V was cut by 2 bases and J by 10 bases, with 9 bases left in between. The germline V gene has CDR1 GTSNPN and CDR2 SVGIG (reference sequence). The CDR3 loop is CAWSSGESPLHF. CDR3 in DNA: TGTGCCTGGAGTTCAGGGGAGTCACCCCTCCACTTT.

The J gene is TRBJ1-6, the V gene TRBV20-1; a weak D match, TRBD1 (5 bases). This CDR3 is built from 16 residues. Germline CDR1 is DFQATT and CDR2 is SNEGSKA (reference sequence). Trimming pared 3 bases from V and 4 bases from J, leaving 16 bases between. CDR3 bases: TGCAGTGCTAGTCTCCCCGGGGGAATATATAATTCACCCCTCCACTTT. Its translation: CSASLPGGIYNSPLHF.

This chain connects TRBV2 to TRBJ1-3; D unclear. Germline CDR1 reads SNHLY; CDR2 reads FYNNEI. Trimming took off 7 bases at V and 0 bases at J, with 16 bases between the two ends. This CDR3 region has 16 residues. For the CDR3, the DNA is TGTGCCAGCACCTTAAGAGGGCCAAACTCTGGAAACACCATATATTTT. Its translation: CASTLRGPNSGNTIYF. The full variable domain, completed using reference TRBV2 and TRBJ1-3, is EPEVTQTPSHQVTQMGQEVILRCVPISNHLYFYWYRQILGQKVEFLVSFYNNEISEKSEIFDDQFSVERPDGSNFTLKIRSTKLEDSAMYFCASTLRGPNSGNTIYFGEGSWLTVV.

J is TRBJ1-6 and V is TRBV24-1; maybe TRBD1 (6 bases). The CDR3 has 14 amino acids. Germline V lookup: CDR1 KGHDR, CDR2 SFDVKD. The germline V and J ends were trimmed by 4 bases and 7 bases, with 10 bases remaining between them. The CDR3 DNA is TGTGCCACCAGTGAGGACAGACTAAATTCACCCCTCCACTTT. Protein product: CATSEDRLNSPLHF.

The CDR3 loop is CASSGGGQGAYEQYF. CDR3 sequence (DNA): TGTGCCAGCAGTGGGGGGGGACAGGGAGCCTACGAGCAGTACTTC. The genes are TRBV2 and TRBJ2-7; TRBD1 agrees at 9 bases. Unmatched junction bases numbered 6, after V lost 4 bases and J lost 2 bases. The CDR3 has 15 amino acids. In germline, CDR1 is SNHLY, CDR2 FYNNEI.

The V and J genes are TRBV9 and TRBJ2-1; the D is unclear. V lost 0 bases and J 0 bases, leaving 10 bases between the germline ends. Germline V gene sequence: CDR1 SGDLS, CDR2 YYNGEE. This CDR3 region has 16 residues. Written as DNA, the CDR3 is TGTGCCAGCAGCGTAGAAGGATCAGGCTCCTACAATGAGCAGTTCTTC. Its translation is CASSVEGSGSYNEQFF. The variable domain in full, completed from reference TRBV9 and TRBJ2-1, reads DSGVTQTPKHLITATGQRVTLRCSPRSGDLSVYWYQQSLDQGLQFLIQYYNGEERAKGNILERFSAQQFPDLHSELNLSSLELGDSALYFCASSVEGSGSYNEQFFGPGTRLTVL.

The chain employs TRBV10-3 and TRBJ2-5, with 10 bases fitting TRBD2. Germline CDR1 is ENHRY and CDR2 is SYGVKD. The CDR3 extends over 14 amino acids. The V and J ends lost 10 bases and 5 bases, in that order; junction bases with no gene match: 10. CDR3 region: CATGLADIMETQYF. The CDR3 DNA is TGTGCCACAGGACTAGCGGACATTATGGAGACCCAGTACTTC.

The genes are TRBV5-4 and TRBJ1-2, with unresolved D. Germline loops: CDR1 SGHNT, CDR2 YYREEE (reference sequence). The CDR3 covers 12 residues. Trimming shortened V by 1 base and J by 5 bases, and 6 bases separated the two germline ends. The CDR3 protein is CASSLTDYGYTF. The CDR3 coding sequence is TGTGCCAGCAGCTTGACTGATTATGGCTACACCTTC.